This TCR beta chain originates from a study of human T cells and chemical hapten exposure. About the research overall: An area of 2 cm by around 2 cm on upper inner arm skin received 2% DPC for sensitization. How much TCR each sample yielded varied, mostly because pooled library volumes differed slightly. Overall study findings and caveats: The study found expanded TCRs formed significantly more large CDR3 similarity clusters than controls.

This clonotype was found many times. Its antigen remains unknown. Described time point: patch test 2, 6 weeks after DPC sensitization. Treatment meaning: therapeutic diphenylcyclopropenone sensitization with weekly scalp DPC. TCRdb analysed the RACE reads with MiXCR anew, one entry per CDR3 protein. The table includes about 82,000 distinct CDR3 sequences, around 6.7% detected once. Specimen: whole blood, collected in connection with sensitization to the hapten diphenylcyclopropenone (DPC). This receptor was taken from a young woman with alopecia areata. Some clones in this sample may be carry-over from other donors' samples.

The CDR3 loop is CASRPPGTGRYGYTF. The CDR3 DNA reads TGTGCCAGCAGGCCACCCGGGACAGGCCGCTATGGCTACACCTTC. The rearrangement uses TRBV6-5 and TRBJ1-2, with 8 bases identical to TRBD1. Germline V gene lookup returns CDR1 MNHEY and CDR2 SVGAGI. J was trimmed by 4 bases and V by 6 bases; bases with no gene match: 10. The CDR3 is made up of 15 amino acids.